This T cell receptor beta chain was captured in a study of PD-1 blockade in classical Hodgkin lymphoma. The protocol was immunoSEQ multiplex PCR, while the TCRdb copy is restricted to in-frame clones and leaves out a portion. This sample yields over 25,000 clones, of which around 90% are seen a single time; around 6.7% belongs to the top ten. The germline gives CDR1 KGHSH, CDR2 LQKENI. The CDR3 consists of 14 residues. V lost 0 bases, J lost 3 bases, and 9 bases lay in between. This clone was observed a handful of times. Every patient was affected by relapse after autologous stem cell transplantation, while exposure to brentuximab vedotin was not uniform. CD8+ T cells were isolated from thawed PBMCs by magnetic negative selection.

The sample was CD8+ T cells from blood, taken at baseline. The rearrangement links TRBV18 to TRBJ2-7, with D perhaps TRBD1 (6 bases). The clonotype originates from a human donor with classical Hodgkin lymphoma. The CDR3 coding sequence is TGTGCCAGCTCACCACCCACGGACAGCTACGAGCAGTACTTC. Protein sequence: CASSPPTDSYEQYF.